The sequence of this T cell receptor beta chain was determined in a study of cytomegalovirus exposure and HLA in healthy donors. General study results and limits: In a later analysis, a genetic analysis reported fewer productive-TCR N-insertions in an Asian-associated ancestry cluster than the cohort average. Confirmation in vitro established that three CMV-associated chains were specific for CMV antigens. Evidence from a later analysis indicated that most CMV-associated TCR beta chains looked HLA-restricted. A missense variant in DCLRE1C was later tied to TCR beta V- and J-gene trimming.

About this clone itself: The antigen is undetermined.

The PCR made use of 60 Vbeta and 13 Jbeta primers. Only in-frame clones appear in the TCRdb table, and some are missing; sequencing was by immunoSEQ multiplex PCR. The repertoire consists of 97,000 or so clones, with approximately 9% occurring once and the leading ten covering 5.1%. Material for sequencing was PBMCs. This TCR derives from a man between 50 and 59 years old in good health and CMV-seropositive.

For the CDR3, the DNA is TGTGCCAGCAGTTACGCATTAAGGAGCACTGAAGCTTTCTTT. It codes for CASSYALRSTEAFF. V is TRBV6-5 and J is TRBJ1-1, with no clear D. Germline V gene data show CDR1 as MNHEY and CDR2 as SVGAGI. CDR3 length: 14 amino acids. V gave up 2 bases and J gave up 4 bases, with 11 bases separating them.